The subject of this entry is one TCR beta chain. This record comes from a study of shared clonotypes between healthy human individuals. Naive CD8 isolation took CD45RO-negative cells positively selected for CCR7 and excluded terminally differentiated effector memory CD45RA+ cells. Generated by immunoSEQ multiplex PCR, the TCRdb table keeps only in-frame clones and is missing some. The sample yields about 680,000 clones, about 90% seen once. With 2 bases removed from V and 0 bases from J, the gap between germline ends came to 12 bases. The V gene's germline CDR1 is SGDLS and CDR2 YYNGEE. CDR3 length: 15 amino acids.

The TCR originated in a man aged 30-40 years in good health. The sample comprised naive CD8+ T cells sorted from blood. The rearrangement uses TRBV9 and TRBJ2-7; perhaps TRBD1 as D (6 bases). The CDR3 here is CASSVTGTISYEQYF. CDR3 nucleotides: TGTGCCAGCAGCGTCACAGGGACGATCTCCTACGAGCAGTACTTC.